The clone carrying this TCR beta chain has a handful of counts. The antigen is not known. The entry originates in a study of response to subunit inactivated influenza vaccine. MiXCR was run by TCRdb on the RT-PCR reads, yielding one entry per CDR3 protein. The sample consists of about 650,000 distinct CDR3 sequences, around 15% of them appearing once. The germline CDR1 and CDR2 sequences are SQVTM and ANQGSEA. V lost 7 bases and J lost 3; bases outside the gene matches: 9. This CDR3 is built from 15 residues. Overall study findings and caveats: T cells newly recruited by each seasonal influenza vaccination are few, the authors suggested.

The chain joins TRBV29-1 to TRBJ2-2; 9 bases are a match to TRBD1. The TCR originated in a man in his fifties who received an inactivated influenza vaccine. Sequencing used PBMCs from blood, obtained less than 15 days before vaccination. This CDR3 reads CSGRPGQGDTGELFF. CDR3 nucleotides: TGCAGCGGTAGACCGGGACAGGGAGACACCGGGGAGCTGTTTTTT.